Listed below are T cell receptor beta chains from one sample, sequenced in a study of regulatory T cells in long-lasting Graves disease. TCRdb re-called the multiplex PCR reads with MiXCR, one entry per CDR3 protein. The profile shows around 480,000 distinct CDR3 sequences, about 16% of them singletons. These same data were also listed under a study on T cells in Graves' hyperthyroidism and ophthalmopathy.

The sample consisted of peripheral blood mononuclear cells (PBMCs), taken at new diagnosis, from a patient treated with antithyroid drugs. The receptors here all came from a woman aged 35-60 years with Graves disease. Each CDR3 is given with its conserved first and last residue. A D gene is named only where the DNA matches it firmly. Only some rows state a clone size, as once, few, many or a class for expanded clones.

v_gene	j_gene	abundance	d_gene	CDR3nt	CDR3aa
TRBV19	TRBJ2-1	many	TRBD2	TGTGCCAGCAGCCGGACTAGCGGAAGCTCCTACAATGAGCAGTTCTTC	CASSRTSGSSYNEQFF
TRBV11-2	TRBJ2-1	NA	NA	TGTGCCAGCAGCTTAGAAAGTTATAGCTCCTACAATGAGCAGTTCTTC	CASSLESYSSYNEQFF
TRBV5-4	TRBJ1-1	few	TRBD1	TGTGCCAGCAGCTGGGGGCGACAGGGAAAGGGCGAAGCTTTCTTT	CASSWGRQGKGEAFF
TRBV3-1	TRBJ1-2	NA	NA	TGTGCCAGCAGCCAAGTCTATGGGATAGGGGAAGGCTACACCTTC	CASSQVYGIGEGYTF
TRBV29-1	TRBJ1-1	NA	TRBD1	TGCAGCGTTGGGTTGACAGGGGCTACTTCCACTGAAGCTTTCTTT	CSVGLTGATSTEAFF
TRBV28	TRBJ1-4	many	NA	TGTGCCAGCGCTTCAGGGGCGAATGAAAAACTGTTTTTT	CASASGANEKLFF
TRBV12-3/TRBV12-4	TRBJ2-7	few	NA	TGTGCCAGCAGTTCCTCACGGGAGCAGTACTTC	CASSSSREQYF
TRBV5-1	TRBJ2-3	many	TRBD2	TGCGCCAGCAGCTATAGACTAGCGGGGGATCCAGATACGCAGTATTTT	CASSYRLAGDPDTQYF
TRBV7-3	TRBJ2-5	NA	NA	TGTGCCAGCAGCTTAACTAGGCAAGAGGCCCAGTACTTC	CASSLTRQEAQYF
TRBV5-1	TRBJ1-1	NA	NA	TGCGCCAGCAGCTTGAGGGACCAGGGGTCCACTGAAGCTTTCTTT	CASSLRDQGSTEAFF
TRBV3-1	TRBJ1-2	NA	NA	TGTGCCAGCAGCCAAAGTTCCGGGACAACGGGCTACACCTTC	CASSQSSGTTGYTF
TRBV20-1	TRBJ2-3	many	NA	TGCAGTGCTTGGGGCCCCGAACGGACAGATACGCAGTATTTT	CSAWGPERTDTQYF
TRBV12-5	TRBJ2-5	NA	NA	TGTGCTAGTGGTTTGACAGGGCTACAAGAGACCCAGTACTTC	CASGLTGLQETQYF
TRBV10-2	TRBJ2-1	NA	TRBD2	TGCGCCAGCAGTGATCCAAGCGGGGGTTTAGAGTTCTTC	CASSDPSGGLEFF
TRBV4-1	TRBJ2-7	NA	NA	TGCGCCAGCAGCCGACCGACAGGCCGAGATACCTACGAGCAGTACTTC	CASSRPTGRDTYEQYF
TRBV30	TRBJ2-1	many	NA	TGTGCCTGGAGTGCTACGGGGTACAATGAGCAGTTCTTC	CAWSATGYNEQFF
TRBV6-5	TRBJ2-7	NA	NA	TGTGCCAGCAGTTACGCCTACGGTACCTACGAGCAGCACTTC	CASSYAYGTYEQHF
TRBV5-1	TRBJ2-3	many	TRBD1	TGCGCCAGCAGCTGGGGGACAGTTAGCACAGATACGCAGTATTTT	CASSWGTVSTDTQYF
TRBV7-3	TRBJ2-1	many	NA	TGTGCCAGCAGCCGGGGGCGGGCCCCCTACAATGAGCAGTTCTTC	CASSRGRAPYNEQFF
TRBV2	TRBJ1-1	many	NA	TGTGCCAGCAGTCCGACAGGCATCGAGATCTACGAAGCTTTCTTT	CASSPTGIEIYEAFF
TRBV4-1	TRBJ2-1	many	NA	TGCGCCAGCAGCCAAGAAGACAACCTCGGTGAGCAGTTCTTC	CASSQEDNLGEQFF
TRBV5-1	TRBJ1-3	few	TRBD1	TGCGCCAGCAGCTTGGAGGACAGGGCAAACACCATATATTTT	CASSLEDRANTIYF
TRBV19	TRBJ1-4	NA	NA	TGTGCCAGTAGTGAGTCTCTCTCTGGGGCTAATGAAAAACTGTTTTTT	CASSESLSGANEKLFF
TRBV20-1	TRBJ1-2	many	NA	TGCAGTGCTAGAGCCCCTTCACTCGGGAGTAACTATGGCTACACCTTC	CSARAPSLGSNYGYTF
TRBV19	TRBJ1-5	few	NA	TGTGCCAGTAGTATAGACAGGTATAGCAATCAGCCCCAGCATTTT	CASSIDRYSNQPQHF
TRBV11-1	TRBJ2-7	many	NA	TGTGCCAGCAGCCTCGGCCCTGGGCCGGGGACCTACGAGCAGTACTTC	CASSLGPGPGTYEQYF
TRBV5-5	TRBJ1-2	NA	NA	TGTGCCAGCAGCCCGGACCTTTACTATGGCTACACCTTC	CASSPDLYYGYTF
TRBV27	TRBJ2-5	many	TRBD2	TGTGCCAGCAGTTTGACTAGCTCGGGAGAGACCCAGTACTTC	CASSLTSSGETQYF
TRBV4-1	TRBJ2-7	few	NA	TGCGCCAGCAGCCAAGTTGGGGGAACAGGCATAGGCTACGAGCAGTACTTC	CASSQVGGTGIGYEQYF
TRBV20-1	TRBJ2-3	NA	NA	TGCAGTGCTTATAAGGATACGCAGTATTTT	CSAYKDTQYF
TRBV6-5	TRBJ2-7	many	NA	TGTGCCAGCAGTTACTCGCAGGGGTCCCTCTACGAGCAGTACTTC	CASSYSQGSLYEQYF
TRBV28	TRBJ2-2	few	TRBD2	TGTGCCAGCAGTTACGGGGTTAGCGGGGGACTCGATAACACCGGGGAGCCGTTTTTT	CASSYGVSGGLDNTGEPFF
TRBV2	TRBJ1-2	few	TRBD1	TGTGCCAGCAGTGAACTGGCAGGGGGTCATCTATACGGCTACACCTTC	CASSELAGGHLYGYTF
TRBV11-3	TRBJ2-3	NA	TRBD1	TGTGCCAGCAGCATGGGACAGGACAAGGATACGCAGTATTTT	CASSMGQDKDTQYF
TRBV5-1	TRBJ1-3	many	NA	TGCGCCAGCAGCGGCGGAGATACTGGAAACACCATATATTTT	CASSGGDTGNTIYF
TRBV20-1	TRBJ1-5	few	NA	TGCAGTGCTAGAGATATGAAGGGGAATCAGCCCCAGCATTTT	CSARDMKGNQPQHF
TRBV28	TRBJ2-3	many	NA	TGTGCCAGCAGTTTATCTAAGAGACAGACAGATACGCAGTATTTT	CASSLSKRQTDTQYF
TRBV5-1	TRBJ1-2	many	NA	TGCGCCAGCAGCTTAAAACAGCCCAACTATGGCTACACCTTC	CASSLKQPNYGYTF
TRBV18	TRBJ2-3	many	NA	TGTGCCAGCTCGGGGGACGGCACAGATACGCAGTATTTT	CASSGDGTDTQYF
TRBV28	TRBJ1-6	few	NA	TGTGCCAGCTCAGGGACCTCCTATAATTCACCCCTCCACTTT	CASSGTSYNSPLHF
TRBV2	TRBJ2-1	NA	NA	TGTGCCAGCAGTGATAGGAGATATCAGTTCTTC	CASSDRRYQFF
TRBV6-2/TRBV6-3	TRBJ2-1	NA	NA	TGTGCCACCGCCTACTCCTACAATGAGCAGTTCTTC	CATAYSYNEQFF
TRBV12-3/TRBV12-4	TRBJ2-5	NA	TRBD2	TGTGCCAGCAGTTTTAGGCGGGGGGGGGAGACCCAGTACTTC	CASSFRRGGETQYF
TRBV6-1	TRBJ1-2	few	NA	TGTGCCAGCAGTGACAGGCTCTATGGCTACACCTTC	CASSDRLYGYTF
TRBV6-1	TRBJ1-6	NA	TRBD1	TGTGCCAGCAAAGGGGAGGGGGCTTTGCCACCCCTCCACTTT	CASKGEGALPPLHF
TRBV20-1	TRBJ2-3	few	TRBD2	TGCAGTGCGCCGAGACTAGCGGGGCCCACAGATACGCAGTATTTT	CSAPRLAGPTDTQYF
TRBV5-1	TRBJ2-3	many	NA	TGCGCCAGCAGCTTGGCCAACAGGGTTGAAGATACGCAGTATTTT	CASSLANRVEDTQYF
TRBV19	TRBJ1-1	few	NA	TGTGCCAGTACCGACAAAGGGGGGAGCACTGAAGCTTTCTTT	CASTDKGGSTEAFF
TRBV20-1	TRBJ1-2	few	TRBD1	TGCAGTGCTAGAGATCAGGACAGGGGGGCAAACTATGGCTACACCTTC	CSARDQDRGANYGYTF
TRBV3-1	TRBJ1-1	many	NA	TGTGCCAGCCGGGGAGCAGCGAACACTGAAGCTTTCTTT	CASRGAANTEAFF
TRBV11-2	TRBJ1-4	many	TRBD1	TGTGCCAGCAGCTTAGACAGGGGGGTAGAAAAACTGTTTTTT	CASSLDRGVEKLFF
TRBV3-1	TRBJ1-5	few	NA	TGTGCCAGCAGTGATGGGGACATCGATAATCAGCCCCAGCATTTT	CASSDGDIDNQPQHF
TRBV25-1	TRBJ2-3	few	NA	TGTGCCAGCAGTGAGGGGTACACAGATACGCAGTATTTT	CASSEGYTDTQYF
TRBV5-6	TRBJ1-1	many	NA	TGTGCCAGCGGGGTTGGAGCTTTCTTT	CASGVGAFF
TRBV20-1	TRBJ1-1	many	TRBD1	TGCAGTGTCCGGACAGGGACGAACACTGAAGCTTTCTTT	CSVRTGTNTEAFF
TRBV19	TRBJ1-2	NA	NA	TGTGCCAGTAGTATTCCCCTAGGGGGTACTGGCTACACCTTC	CASSIPLGGTGYTF
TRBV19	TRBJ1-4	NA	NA	TGTGCCACCCGGACTTTTTCGACTAATGAAAAACTGTTTTTT	CATRTFSTNEKLFF